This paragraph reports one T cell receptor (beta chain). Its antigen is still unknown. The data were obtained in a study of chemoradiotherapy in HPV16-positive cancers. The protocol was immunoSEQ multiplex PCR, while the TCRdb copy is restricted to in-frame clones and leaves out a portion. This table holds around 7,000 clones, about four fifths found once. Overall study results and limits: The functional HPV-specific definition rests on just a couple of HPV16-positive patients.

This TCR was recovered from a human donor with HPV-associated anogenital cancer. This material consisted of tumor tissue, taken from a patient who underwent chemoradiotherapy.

The CDR3 region is CASSQDWLGLAGVAKNIQYF. CDR3 DNA: TGTGCCAGCAGCCAAGATTGGCTTGGACTAGCGGGGGTAGCCAAAAACATTCAGTACTTC. The chain employs TRBV4-2 and TRBJ2-4, with 13 bases lining up with TRBD2. V was clipped by 0 bases and J by 0 bases; unmatched bases: 8. Looked up from germline, CDR1 is LGHNA and CDR2 is YNFKEQ. CDR3 size: 20 residues.